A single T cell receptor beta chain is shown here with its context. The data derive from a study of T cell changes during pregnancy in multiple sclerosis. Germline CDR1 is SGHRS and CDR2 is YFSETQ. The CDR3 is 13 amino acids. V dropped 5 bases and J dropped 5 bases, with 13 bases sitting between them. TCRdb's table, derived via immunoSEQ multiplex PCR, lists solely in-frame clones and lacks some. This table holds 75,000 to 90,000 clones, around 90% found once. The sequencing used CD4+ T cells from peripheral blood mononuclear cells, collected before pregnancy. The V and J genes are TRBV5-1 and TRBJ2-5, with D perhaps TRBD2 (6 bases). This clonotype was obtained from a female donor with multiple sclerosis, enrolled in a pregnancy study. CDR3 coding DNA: TGCGCCAGCAGTATCCGGGGGTACGAGACCCAGTACTTC. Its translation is CASSIRGYETQYF.